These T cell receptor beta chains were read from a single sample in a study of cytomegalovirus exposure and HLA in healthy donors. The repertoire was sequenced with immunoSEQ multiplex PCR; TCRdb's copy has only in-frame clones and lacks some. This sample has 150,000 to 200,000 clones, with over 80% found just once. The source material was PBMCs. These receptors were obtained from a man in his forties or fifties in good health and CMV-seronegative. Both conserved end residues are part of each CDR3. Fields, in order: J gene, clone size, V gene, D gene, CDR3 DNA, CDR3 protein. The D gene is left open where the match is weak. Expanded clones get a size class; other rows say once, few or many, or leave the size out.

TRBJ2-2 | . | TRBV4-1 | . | TGCGCCAGCAGCCAGGCCAGGGACACCGGGGAGCTGTTTTTT | CASSQARDTGELFF
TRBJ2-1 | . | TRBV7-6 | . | TGTGCCAGCAGTCCTATACTAGAAACCTACAATGAGCAGTTCTTC | CASSPILETYNEQFF
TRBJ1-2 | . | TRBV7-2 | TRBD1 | TGTGCCAGCAGCAGCTTGGGACAGGGGAACTACACCTTC | CASSSLGQGNYTF
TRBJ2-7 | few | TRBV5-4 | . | TGTGCCAGCAGCCCAAGCACCCTGAGCGAGCAGTACTTC | CASSPSTLSEQYF
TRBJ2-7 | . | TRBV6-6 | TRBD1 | TGTGCCAGCAGCCGCCCGAACCAGGGGGCGGGCTACGAGCAGTACTTC | CASSRPNQGAGYEQYF
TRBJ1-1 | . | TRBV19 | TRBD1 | TGTGCCAGTAGTGCCCGCAGTAGGGGGCCTAGACCTGAAGCTTTCTTT | CASSARSRGPRPEAFF
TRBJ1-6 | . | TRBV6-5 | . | TGTGCCAGCGCAACAGTGTATAATTCACCCCTCCACTTT | CASATVYNSPLHF
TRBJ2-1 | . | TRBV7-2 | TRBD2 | TGTGCCAGCAGCTTAGCCCTAGCGGGAGCCAATGAGCAGTTCTTC | CASSLALAGANEQFF
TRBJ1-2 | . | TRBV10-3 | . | TGTGCCATCAGTGAGTCTGACAGCTTCACCTTC | CAISESDSFTF
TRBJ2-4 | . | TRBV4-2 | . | TGTGCCAGCAGCCAAGAAGTGCGGCAGGGGAAATTAGCCAAAAACATTCAGTACTTC | CASSQEVRQGKLAKNIQYF
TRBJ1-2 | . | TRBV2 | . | TGTGCCAGCAAGGCGGGGCTTGGCTACACCTTC | CASKAGLGYTF
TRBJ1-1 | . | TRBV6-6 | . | TGTGCCAGCAGTTTTCGAGGGGGGGGAGGCACTGAAGCTTTCTTT | CASSFRGGGGTEAFF
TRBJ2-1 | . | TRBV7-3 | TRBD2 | TGTGCCAGCTCCAGTCGGGCCGGGAGGGCCGGAAATGAGCAGTTCTTC | CASSSRAGRAGNEQFF
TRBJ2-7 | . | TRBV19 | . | TGTGCCAGTAGTCCCACCCAGGGGTACGAGCAGTACTTC | CASSPTQGYEQYF
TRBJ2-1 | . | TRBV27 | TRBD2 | TGTGCCAGCAGTTTATCCGCGGGGGGCAGGAATGAGCAGTTCTTC | CASSLSAGGRNEQFF
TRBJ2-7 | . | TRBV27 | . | TGTGCCAGCAACGTAGGGACAAGCCCGACCTACGAGCAGTACTTC | CASNVGTSPTYEQYF
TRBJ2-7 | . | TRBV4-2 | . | TGTGCCAGCAGCCAAGTTCAGGGCAGCTCCTACGAGCAGTACTTC | CASSQVQGSSYEQYF
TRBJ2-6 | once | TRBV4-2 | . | TGTGCCAGCAGCCTCTCCTACGGGAGCTCTGGGGCCAACGTCCTGACTTTC | CASSLSYGSSGANVLTF
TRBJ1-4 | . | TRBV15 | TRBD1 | TGTGCCACCAGCAGATCTAACGACAGGGTGAATTCTAATGAAAAACTGTTTTTT | CATSRSNDRVNSNEKLFF
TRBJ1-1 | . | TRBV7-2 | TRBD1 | TGTGCCAGCAGCCCATTACTGGGACAGCGAGAGAACACTGAAGCTTTCTTT | CASSPLLGQRENTEAFF
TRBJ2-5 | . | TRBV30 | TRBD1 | TGTGCCTGGACCGGGACAGGGGTCGAAGAGACCCAGTACTTC | CAWTGTGVEETQYF
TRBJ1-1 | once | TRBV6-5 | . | TGTGCCAGCAGTCGGGGACTGCTGAACACTGAAGCTTTCTTT | CASSRGLLNTEAFF
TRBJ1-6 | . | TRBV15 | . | TGTGCCACCAGCAGAGATAACAGGGTTAATTCACCCCTCCACTTT | CATSRDNRVNSPLHF
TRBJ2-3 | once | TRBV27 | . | TGTGCCAGCAGTTTATCGATCGTTGTCGGGGGATCCACAGATACGCAGTATTTT | CASSLSIVVGGSTDTQYF
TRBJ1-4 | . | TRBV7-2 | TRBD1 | TGTGCCAGCAGCCCCCCTGGGGGGGACAGGGGTGAAAAACTGTTTTTT | CASSPPGGDRGEKLFF
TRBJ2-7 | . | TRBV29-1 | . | TGCAGCGTTGAACGTGAGCGGGAGTACTTC | CSVEREREYF
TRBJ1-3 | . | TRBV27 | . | TGTGCCAGCAGGACAGGTCCCTCTGGAAACACCATATATTTT | CASRTGPSGNTIYF
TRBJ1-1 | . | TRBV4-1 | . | TGCGCCAGCAGCGACCAGGGGCAGGGGAACACTGAAGCTTTCTTT | CASSDQGQGNTEAFF
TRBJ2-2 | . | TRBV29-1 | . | TGCAGCGTTTTTCTAGGGGCCGGGGAGCTGTTTTTT | CSVFLGAGELFF
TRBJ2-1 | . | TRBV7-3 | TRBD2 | TGTGCCAGCAGCCCAACGGGACTAGCGGGAGTTGAGCAGTTCTTC | CASSPTGLAGVEQFF
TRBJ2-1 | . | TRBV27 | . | TGTGCCAGCAGTTTAGGGGCAGGTAGTGAGCAGTTCTTC | CASSLGAGSEQFF
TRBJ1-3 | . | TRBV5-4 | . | TGTGCCAGCAGCCTTACAGGGACCGGAAACACCATATATTTT | CASSLTGTGNTIYF
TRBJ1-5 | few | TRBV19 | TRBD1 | TGTGCCAGTACTAGAATTGGGACAGGGGGTCAGCCCCAGCATTTT | CASTRIGTGGQPQHF
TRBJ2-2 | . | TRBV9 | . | TGTGCCAGCAGCGTAGCAAACGGGGAGCTGTTTTTT | CASSVANGELFF
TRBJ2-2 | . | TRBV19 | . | TGTGCCAGTACCCGACAGGTCCTCACCCGCGTCACCGGGGAGCTGTTTTTT | CASTRQVLTRVTGELFF
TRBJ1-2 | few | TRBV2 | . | TGTGCCAGCAGTTTTACCGGTTCAGACCCTACAGGTGGCTACACCTTC | CASSFTGSDPTGGYTF
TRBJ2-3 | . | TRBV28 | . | TGTGCCAGCAGGCTAGCGCCTAGCACAGATACGCAGTATTTT | CASRLAPSTDTQYF
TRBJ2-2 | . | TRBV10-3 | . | TGTGCCATCAGTGAGTCGGGCCTCCCGAACACCGGGGAGCTGTTTTTT | CAISESGLPNTGELFF
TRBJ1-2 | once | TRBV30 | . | TGTGCCTGGAGCGTAGGGGATAGCAGGGGAATGAGCTATGGCTACACCTTC | CAWSVGDSRGMSYGYTF
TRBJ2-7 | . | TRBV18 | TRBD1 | TGTGCCAGCTCCGACGGGACAGGGGTCTACGAGCAGTACTTC | CASSDGTGVYEQYF
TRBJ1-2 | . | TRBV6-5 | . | TGTGCCAGCAGACCTGGGACTTACTATGGCTACACCTTC | CASRPGTYYGYTF
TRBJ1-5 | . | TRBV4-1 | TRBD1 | TGCGCCAGCAGCCAAGGGGACAGGGTCAATCAGCCCCAGCATTTT | CASSQGDRVNQPQHF
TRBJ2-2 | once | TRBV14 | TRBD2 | TGTGCCAGCAGTCCACGTCTAGCGGCCATGACGGACACCGGGGAGCTGTTTTTT | CASSPRLAAMTDTGELFF
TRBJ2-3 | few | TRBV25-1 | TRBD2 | TGTGCCAGCAGTGTAACTAGCGGCCCCACAGATACGCAGTATTTT | CASSVTSGPTDTQYF
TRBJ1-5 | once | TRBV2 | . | TGTGCCAGCAGTGAACAGTATAGCAATCAGCCCCAGCATTTT | CASSEQYSNQPQHF
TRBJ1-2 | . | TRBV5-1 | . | TGCGCCAGCAGCACTTCGGACGGGATCGAGGGCTACACCTTC | CASSTSDGIEGYTF
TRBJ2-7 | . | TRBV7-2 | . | TGTGCCAGCAGTCCCCCAGGACTCACCTCCTACGAGCAGTACTTC | CASSPPGLTSYEQYF
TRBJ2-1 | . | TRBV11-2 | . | TGTGCCAGCAGCCCGGGGGGCTGGAATGAGCAGTTCTTC | CASSPGGWNEQFF
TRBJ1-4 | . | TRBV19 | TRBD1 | TGTGCCAGTAGCTATCGGACAGGGTATGAAAAACTGTTTTTT | CASSYRTGYEKLFF
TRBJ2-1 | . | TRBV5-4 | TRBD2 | TGTGCCAGCGCCGGGACTAGCGGGCCAAGAAGGTCCTACAATGAGCAGTTCTTC | CASAGTSGPRRSYNEQFF
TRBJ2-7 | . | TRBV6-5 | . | TGTGCCAGCAGTTACTCCCCGTTATACGAGCAGTACTTC | CASSYSPLYEQYF
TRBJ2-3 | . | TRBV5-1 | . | TGCGCCAGCAGCTGGAATACAGGCACAGATACGCAGTATTTT | CASSWNTGTDTQYF
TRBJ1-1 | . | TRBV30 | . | TGTGCCTGGAGTGAACAGGTCTACACTGAAGCTTTCTTT | CAWSEQVYTEAFF
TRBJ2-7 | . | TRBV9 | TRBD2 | TGTGCCAGCAGCGGGGGACTAGCGGGGGTCTACGAGCAGTACTTC | CASSGGLAGVYEQYF
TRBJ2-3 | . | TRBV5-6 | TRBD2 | TGTGCCAGCAGCGCTGGGACTACCCCTCTAGATACGCAGTATTTT | CASSAGTTPLDTQYF
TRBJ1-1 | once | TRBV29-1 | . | TGCAGCGTTGAATTGCAGGGTCGGGCCACTGAAGCTTTCTTT | CSVELQGRATEAFF
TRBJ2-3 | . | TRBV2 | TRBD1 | TGTGCCAGCAGCCGCGACAGGGGAGTCACAGATACGCAGTATTTT | CASSRDRGVTDTQYF
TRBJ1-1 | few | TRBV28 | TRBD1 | TGTGCCAGCAGTTTAACGGACAGGGTAAAGAACACTGAAGCTTTCTTT | CASSLTDRVKNTEAFF